This T cell receptor (beta chain) emerged from a study of molecular identifiers for immune sequencing clone quantification. About the study: Replicates split RNA from approximately 22,000 or 94,000 naive CD8 cells five ways, and the researchers sequenced four portions.

MiXCR, run by TCRdb on the PCR reads, gives a single entry per CDR3 protein. The top ten clones hold approximately 0.8% of a sample with fewer than 350,000 distinct CDR3 sequences, over 20% of them seen once. This clonotype came up many times. The CDR3 is 16 residues long. J gave up 0 bases and V 3 bases, and 4 bases lay outside the gene matches. CDR1 is SGHTA, CDR2 FQGNSA, per germline. The sample taken for sequencing was naive CD8+ T cells from blood, with Jurkat cell RNA spiked in. Subset reported: FACS-sorted CD8+CD4-CCR7+CD45RA+ naive T cells. The origin of this receptor is a human donor in good health. Some libraries in this study had Jurkat cell RNA spiked in. The rearrangement uses TRBV7-2 and TRBJ2-7, with 11 bases identical to TRBD2. This CDR3 reads CASSFGTSGSSYEQYF. CDR3 nucleotides: TGTGCCAGCAGCTTTGGGACTAGCGGAAGCTCCTACGAGCAGTACTTC.